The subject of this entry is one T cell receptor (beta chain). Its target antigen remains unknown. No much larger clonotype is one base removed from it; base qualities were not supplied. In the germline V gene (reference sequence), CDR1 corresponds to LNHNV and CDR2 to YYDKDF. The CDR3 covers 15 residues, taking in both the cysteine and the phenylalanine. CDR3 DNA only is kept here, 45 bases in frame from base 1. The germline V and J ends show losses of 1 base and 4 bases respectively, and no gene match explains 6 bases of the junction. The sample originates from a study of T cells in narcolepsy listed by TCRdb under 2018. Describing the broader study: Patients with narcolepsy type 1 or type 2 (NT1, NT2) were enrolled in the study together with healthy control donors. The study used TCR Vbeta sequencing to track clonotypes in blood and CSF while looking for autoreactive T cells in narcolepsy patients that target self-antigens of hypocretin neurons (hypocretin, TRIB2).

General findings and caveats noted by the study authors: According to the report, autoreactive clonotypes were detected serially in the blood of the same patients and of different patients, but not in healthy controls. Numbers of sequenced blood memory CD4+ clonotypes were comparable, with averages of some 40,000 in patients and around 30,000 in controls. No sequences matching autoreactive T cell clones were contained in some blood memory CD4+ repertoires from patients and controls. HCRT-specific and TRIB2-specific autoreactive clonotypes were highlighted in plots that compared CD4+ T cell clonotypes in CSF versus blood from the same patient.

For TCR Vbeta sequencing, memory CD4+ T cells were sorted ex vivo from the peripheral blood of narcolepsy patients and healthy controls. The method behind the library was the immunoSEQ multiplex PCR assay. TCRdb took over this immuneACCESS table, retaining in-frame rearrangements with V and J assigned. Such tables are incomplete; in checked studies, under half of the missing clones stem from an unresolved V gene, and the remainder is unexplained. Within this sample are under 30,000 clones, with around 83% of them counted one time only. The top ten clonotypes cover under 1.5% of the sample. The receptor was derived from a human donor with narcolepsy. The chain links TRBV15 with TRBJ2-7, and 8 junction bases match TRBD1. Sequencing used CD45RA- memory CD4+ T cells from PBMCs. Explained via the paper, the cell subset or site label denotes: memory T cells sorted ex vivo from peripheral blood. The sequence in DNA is TGTGCCACCAGCAGAGGCGGACAGGGAGATTACGAGCAGTACTTC. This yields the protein CATSRGGQGDYEQYF. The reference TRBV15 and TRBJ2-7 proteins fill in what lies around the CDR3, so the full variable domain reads DAMVIQNPRYQVTQFGKPVTLSCSQTLNHNVMYWYQQKSSQAPKLLFHYYDKDFNNEADTPDNFQSRRPNTSFCFLDIRSPGLGDTAMYLCATSRGGQGDYEQYFGPGTRLTVT.